The next 7 T cell receptor beta chains were all read from a single sample in a study of a mutant IDH1 vaccine in newly diagnosed glioma (dated by TCRdb to the early 2020s). Libraries were made using the immunoSEQ multiplex PCR assay. As stored in TCRdb, this immuneACCESS dataset retains in-frame rearrangements with V and J assigned. A fraction of the clones does not appear; measured against another copy, unresolved V genes explain less than half of the discrepancy, and the remainder lacks a known reason. This sample lists 68,000 or so clones; approximately 85% were detected once. Of the sample, 8.2% falls within the top ten clones. The sample's time point, from its label and the paper: baseline, week 1 (first vaccination visit). Per the publication, the treatment or condition label means: pre-vaccination baseline after standard-of-care therapy. Material: PBMCs, obtained from a glioma patient treated with radiotherapy, temozolomide or both. The origin of the receptors is a man aged 45-65 years with glioma.

The chain carries TRBV30 and TRBJ2-1; TRBD2 aligns across 13 bases. The CDR3 consists of 17 residues. From germline, CDR1 is GTSNPN and CDR2 SVGIG (reference sequence). The J segment lost 7 bases and the V segment lost 2 bases, leaving 11 bases of the junction unmatched. The CDR3 reads CAWSSTGTSGVLNEQFF. The CDR3 DNA follows: TGTGCCTGGAGTTCCACCGGGACTAGCGGGGTGTTAAATGAGCAGTTCTTC.

V usage is TRBV9 and J usage is TRBJ2-7; D assignment may be TRBD1 or TRBD2 (6 bases each). Germline V gene sequence: CDR1 SGDLS, CDR2 YYNGEE. The germline V and J ends were trimmed by 3 bases and 3 bases, with 16 bases remaining between them. CDR3 length: 15 amino acids. Written as DNA, the CDR3 is TGTGCCAGCAGCGGGGGGCGGGACCTAAACTACGAGCAGTACTTC. As protein: CASSGGRDLNYEQYF. The variable domain in full, with the rest retrieved from reference TRBV9 and TRBJ2-7, is DSGVTQTPKHLITATGQRVTLRCSPRSGDLSVYWYQQSLDQGLQFLIQYYNGEERAKGNILERFSAQQFPDLHSELNLSSLELGDSALYFCASSGGRDLNYEQYFGPGTRLTVT.

The chain couples TRBV6-1 to TRBJ1-4; 7 bases align to TRBD1. CDR1 is MNHNS, CDR2 SASEGT, per germline. This CDR3 contains 15 residues. The ends lost 6 bases at V and 8 bases at J; junction bases unmatched: 12. The CDR3 coding sequence is TGTGCCAGCAGCCGCAACCAGGGGGTGAAGGAAAAACTGTTTTTT. Amino acids: CASSRNQGVKEKLFF.

The chain uses TRBV6-5 and TRBJ2-3; TRBD2 might be the D (5 bases). V was clipped by 6 bases and J by 5 bases, with 18 bases between them. CDR3 length equals 15 residues. The germline CDR1 and CDR2 sequences are MNHEY and SVGAGI. As DNA, the CDR3 is TGTGCCAGCAGCGAGGACTCGGGAAGGGAAGATACGCAGTATTTT. This gives the protein CASSEDSGREDTQYF.

This clone occurred a few times. V is TRBV7-9 and J is TRBJ1-1; no definite D call. V shed 5 bases and J shed 0 bases, with 10 bases lying between them. This CDR3 spans 14 amino acids. Per germline, CDR1 SEHNR and CDR2 FQNEAQ (reference sequence). Here the CDR3 DNA reads TGTGCCAGCAGCCTCCCTACAGTGAACACTGAAGCTTTCTTT. Amino acid sequence: CASSLPTVNTEAFF.

This clone is deemed medium-sized. The gene calls are TRBV7-9 and TRBJ2-1; TRBD1 aligns across 7 bases. Germline loops: CDR1 SEHNR, CDR2 FQNEAQ (reference sequence). This CDR3 contains 14 residues. Losses at the gene ends were 5 bases for V and 4 bases for J; bases not matched to a gene: 5. The CDR3 is CASSLKGQYNEQFF. In DNA form, the CDR3 reads TGTGCCAGCAGCCTTAAGGGACAGTACAATGAGCAGTTCTTC.

This chain links TRBV10-1 with TRBJ2-5; tentative D call: TRBD2 (8 bases). CDR1 WNHNN and CDR2 SYGVQD come from the germline V gene (reference sequence). V was shortened by 6 bases and J by 5 bases, with 19 bases between the two germline ends. The length of the CDR3 is 15 residues. The CDR3 region has the DNA TGCGCCAGCAGCTACGAGGGACTAGGGGGCGAGACCCAGTACTTC. Its translation: CASSYEGLGGETQYF.